A few counts support the clone carrying this TCR beta chain. Its matching antigen is unknown. V lost 4 bases and J 6 bases, leaving 12 bases between the germline ends. Per the germline V gene, CDR1 is SEHNR and CDR2 is FQNEAQ (reference sequence). The CDR3 has 14 amino acids. TCR alpha and TCR beta cDNA libraries with sample barcodes and UMIs came from 5'RACE using constant-segment primers. A single record per CDR3 protein comes from TCRdb applying MiXCR to the 5' RACE reads. The table lists about 210,000 distinct CDR3 sequences, about 10% of them singletons. These data belong to a study of T-cell memory formation after mild COVID-19. Study-level background: In these data, TCR clusters were largely donor specific. Study-wide findings and caveats: The main location of contracting CD4+ clones was CM and EM, and that of contracting CD8+ clones was EMRA. The appearance of some responding clones in pre-infection memory suggested that cross-reactive memory joined.

The sequence came from a man between 18 and 29 years old who had mild COVID-19 (a few samples of this study predate the infection). Cell type and time point are not known. The rearrangement uses TRBV7-9 and TRBJ2-2, with a weak D call TRBD1 (5 bases). The sample was PBMCs or a T cell subset sorted from them (not recorded which). As DNA, the CDR3 is TGTGCCAGCAGCTCTTTTCTAGGGGCCGGGGAGCTGTTTTTT. Its translation is CASSSFLGAGELFF.